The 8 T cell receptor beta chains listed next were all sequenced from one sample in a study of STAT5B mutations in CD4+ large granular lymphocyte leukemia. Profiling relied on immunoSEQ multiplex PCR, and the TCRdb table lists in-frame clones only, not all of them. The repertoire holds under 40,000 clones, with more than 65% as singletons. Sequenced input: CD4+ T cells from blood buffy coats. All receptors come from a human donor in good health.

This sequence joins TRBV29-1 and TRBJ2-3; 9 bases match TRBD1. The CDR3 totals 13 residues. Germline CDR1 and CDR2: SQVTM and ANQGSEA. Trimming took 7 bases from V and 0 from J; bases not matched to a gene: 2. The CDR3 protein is CSAGQGSTDTQYF. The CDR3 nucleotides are TGCAGCGCCGGACAGGGGAGCACAGATACGCAGTATTTT.

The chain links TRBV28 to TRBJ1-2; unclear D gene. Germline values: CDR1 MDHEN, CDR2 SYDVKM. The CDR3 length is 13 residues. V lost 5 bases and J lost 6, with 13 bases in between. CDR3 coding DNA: TGTGCCAGCAGTCCTACGGGCCGAGATGGCTACACCTTC. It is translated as CASSPTGRDGYTF.

The CDR3 DNA reads TGTGCCAGCAGCTTAGTCATAGGGAACACTGAAGCTTTCTTT. This gives the protein CASSLVIGNTEAFF. V gene TRBV7-8 combines with J gene TRBJ1-1; D unclear. CDR1 SGHVS and CDR2 FQNEAQ come from the germline V gene. Trimming removed 1 base from V and 1 base from J, with 7 bases in between. The CDR3 is 14 amino acids.

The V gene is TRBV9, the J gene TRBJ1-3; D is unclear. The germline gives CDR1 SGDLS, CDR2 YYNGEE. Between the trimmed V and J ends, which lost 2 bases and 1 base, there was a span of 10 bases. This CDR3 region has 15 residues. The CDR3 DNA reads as TGTGCCAGCAGCGTCTCTTCAAATTCTGGAAACACCATATATTTT. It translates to CASSVSSNSGNTIYF.

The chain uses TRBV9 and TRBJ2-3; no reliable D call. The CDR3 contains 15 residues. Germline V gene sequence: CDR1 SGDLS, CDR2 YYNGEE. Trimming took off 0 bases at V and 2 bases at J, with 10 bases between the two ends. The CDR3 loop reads CASSVGGSPTDTQYF. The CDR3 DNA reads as TGTGCCAGCAGCGTAGGAGGTAGCCCCACAGATACGCAGTATTTT.

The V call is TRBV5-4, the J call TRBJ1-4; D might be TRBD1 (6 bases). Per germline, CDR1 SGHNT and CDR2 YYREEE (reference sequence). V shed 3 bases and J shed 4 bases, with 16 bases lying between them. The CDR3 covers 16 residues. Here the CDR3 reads CASSSPGTGHNEKLFF. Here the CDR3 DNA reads TGTGCCAGCAGCTCGCCTGGTACAGGGCATAATGAAAAACTGTTTTTT.

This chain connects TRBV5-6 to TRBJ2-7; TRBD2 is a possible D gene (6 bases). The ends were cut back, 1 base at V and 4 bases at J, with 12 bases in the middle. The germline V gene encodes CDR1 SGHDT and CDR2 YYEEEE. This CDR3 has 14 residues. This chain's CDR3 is CASSLTSSLYEQYF. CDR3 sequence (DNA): TGTGCCAGCAGCTTGACTAGCTCCCTTTACGAGCAGTACTTC.

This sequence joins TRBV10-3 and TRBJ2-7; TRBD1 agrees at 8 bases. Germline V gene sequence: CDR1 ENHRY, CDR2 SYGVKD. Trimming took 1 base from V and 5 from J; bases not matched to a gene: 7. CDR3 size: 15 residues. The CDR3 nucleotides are TGTGCCATCAGTGAGTACGCAGGGGGCTTCGACGAGCAGTACTTC. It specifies CAISEYAGGFDEQYF.